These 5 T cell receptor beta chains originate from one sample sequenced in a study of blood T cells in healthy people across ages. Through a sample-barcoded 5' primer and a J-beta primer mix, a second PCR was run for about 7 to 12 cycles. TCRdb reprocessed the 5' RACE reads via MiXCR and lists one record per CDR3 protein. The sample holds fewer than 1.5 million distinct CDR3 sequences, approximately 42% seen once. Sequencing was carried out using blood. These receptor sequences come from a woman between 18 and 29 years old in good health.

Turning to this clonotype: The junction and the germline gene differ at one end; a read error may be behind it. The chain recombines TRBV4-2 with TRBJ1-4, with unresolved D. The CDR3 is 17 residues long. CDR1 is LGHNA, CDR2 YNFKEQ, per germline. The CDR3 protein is CASNQDLIRAPRVELFF. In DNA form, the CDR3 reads TGTGCCAGCAACCAAGATCTGATAAGGGCCCCCCGAGTGGAACTGTTTTTT.

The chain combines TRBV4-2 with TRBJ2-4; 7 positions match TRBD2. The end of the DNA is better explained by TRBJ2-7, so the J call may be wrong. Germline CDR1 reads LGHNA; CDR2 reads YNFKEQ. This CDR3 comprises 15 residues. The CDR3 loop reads CASSQSSAGEYEQYF. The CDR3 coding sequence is TGTGCCAGCAGCCAAAGCTCTGCGGGAGAATACGAGCAGTACTTC.

CDR3 sequence: CASSFVGGASYEQYF. CDR3 bases: TGTGCCAGCAGTTTTGTCGGGGGGGCCTCCTACGAGCAGTACTTC. This chain uses TRBV27 with TRBJ2-7; 8 nucleotides agree with TRBD2. Losses at the gene ends were 3 bases for V and 0 bases for J; bases not matched to a gene: 4. Germline CDR1 MNHEY, CDR2 SMNVEV (reference sequence). The length of the CDR3 is 15 residues.

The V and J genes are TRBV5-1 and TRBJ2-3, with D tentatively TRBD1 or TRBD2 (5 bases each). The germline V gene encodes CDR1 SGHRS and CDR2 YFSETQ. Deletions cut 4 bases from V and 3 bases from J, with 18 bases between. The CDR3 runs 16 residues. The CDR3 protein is CASSPIRQTITDTQYF. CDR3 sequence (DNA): TGCGCCAGCAGCCCTATCAGACAGACTATAACAGATACGCAGTATTTT.

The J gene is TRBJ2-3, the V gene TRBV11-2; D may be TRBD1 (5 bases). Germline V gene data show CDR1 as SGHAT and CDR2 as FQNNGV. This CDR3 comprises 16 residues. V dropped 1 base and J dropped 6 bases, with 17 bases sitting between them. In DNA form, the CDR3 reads TGTGCCAGCAGCTTAGCCTTGGGGCCCCCGGAGGATACGCAGTATTTT. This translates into CASSLALGPPEDTQYF.